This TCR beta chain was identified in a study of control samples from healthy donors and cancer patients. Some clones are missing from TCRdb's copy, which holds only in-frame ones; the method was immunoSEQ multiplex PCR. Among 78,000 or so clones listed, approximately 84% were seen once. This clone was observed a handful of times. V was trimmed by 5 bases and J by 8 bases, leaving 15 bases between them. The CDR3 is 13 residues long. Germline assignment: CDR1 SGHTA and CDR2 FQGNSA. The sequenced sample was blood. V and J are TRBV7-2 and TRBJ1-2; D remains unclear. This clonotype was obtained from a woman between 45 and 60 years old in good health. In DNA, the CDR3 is TGTGCCAGCAGCATGTCCCTGACGCCCGGCTACACCTTC. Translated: CASSMSLTPGYTF.